Following are 19 T cell receptor beta chains from one sample sequenced in a study of T cells after yellow fever vaccination. TCRdb ran MiXCR on the 5' RACE reads and lists one entry per CDR3 protein. The table includes 500,000 to 650,000 distinct CDR3 sequences, about 17% detected once. Specimen: PBMCs, collected 5 days after the first yellow fever vaccination. Receptor source: a man aged 18 to 29 who received the YFV17D yellow fever vaccine.

The J gene is TRBJ2-5, the V gene TRBV20-1; weak D call: TRBD2 (6 bases). The CDR3 extends over 14 amino acids. V was trimmed by 1 base and J by 0 bases, leaving 9 bases between them. Germline assignment: CDR1 DFQATT and CDR2 SNEGSKA (reference sequence). CDR3 in DNA: TGCAGTGCTAGAGTTGGGACTGACCAAGAGACCCAGTACTTC. Amino acids: CSARVGTDQETQYF.

This clonotype was recorded a few times. The V gene is TRBV5-1, the J gene TRBJ2-5; D unresolved. V shed 4 bases and J shed 3 bases, with 16 bases lying between them. CDR3 length equals 15 residues. Germline CDR1 SGHRS, CDR2 YFSETQ. Here the CDR3 DNA reads TGCGCCAGCAGCGTGCAGAACCGGGTGGAAGAGACCCAGTACTTC. This encodes CASSVQNRVEETQYF.

This clonotype was observed a handful of times. The chain carries TRBV5-6 and TRBJ1-4; weak D call: TRBD1 (5 bases). V was pared by 6 bases and J by 7 bases, with 19 bases between. The CDR3 has 15 residues. Per germline, CDR1 SGHDT and CDR2 YYEEEE. This chain's CDR3 is CASTSINRLGEKLFF. The CDR3 DNA reads as TGTGCCAGCACCTCGATAAACAGGTTGGGTGAAAAACTGTTTTTT.

This clonotype was seen more than once but under ten times. The chain couples TRBV5-6 to TRBJ2-3; possible D gene TRBD1, 6 bases. The CDR3 spans 14 residues. Deletions cut 4 bases from V and 1 base from J, with 10 bases between. Germline V gene lookup returns CDR1 SGHDT and CDR2 YYEEEE. The CDR3 is CASSNAGGTDTQYF. The CDR3 DNA sequence: TGTGCCAGCAGCAATGCAGGGGGCACAGATACGCAGTATTTT.

V usage is TRBV7-9 and J usage is TRBJ1-6; D call uncertain. V gave up 2 bases and J gave up 8 bases, with 10 bases separating them. Germline CDR1 is SEHNR and CDR2 is FQNEAQ (reference sequence). This CDR3 is 14 amino acids long. CDR3 nucleotide sequence: TGTGCCAGCAGCTTATCAGCCTGGGATTCACCCCTCCACTTT. Translating it yields CASSLSAWDSPLHF.

This clonotype was detected a few times. The chain combines TRBV7-9 with TRBJ1-1; TRBD1 is a possible D gene (5 bases). Germline-derived CDR1 and CDR2 are SEHNR and FQNEAQ (reference sequence). With 5 bases removed from V and 1 base from J, the gap between germline ends came to 17 bases. The CDR3 spans 16 residues. This chain's CDR3 is CASSPGGSSANTEAFF. CDR3 nucleotides: TGTGCCAGCAGCCCGGGGGGTAGTTCAGCGAACACTGAAGCTTTCTTT.

This clonotype turned up a few times. The chain couples TRBV5-6 to TRBJ2-7, with TRBD1 matching 8 bases. The CDR3 length is 15 residues. Germline V lookup: CDR1 SGHDT, CDR2 YYEEEE. V lost 0 bases to trimming and J lost 3 bases; unmatched junction nucleotides: 5. The CDR3 sequence is CASSLGRQGFYEQYF. The CDR3 region has the DNA TGTGCCAGCAGCTTGGGGAGACAGGGGTTCTACGAGCAGTACTTC.

The gene calls are TRBV28 and TRBJ2-5, with D perhaps matching TRBD1 (5 bases). CDR1 is MDHEN, CDR2 SYDVKM, per germline. The V end was cut by 3 bases, the J end by 5 bases, with 10 bases between. The CDR3 has 13 residues. The CDR3 region has the DNA TGTGCCAGCAGTTTCGGACAAAAGGAGACCCAGTACTTC. It codes for CASSFGQKETQYF.

A few counts support this clonotype. The rearrangement uses TRBV11-1 and TRBJ2-1; 10 nucleotides align to TRBD2. The V gene's germline CDR1 is SGHAT and CDR2 FQDESV (reference sequence). The ends lost 5 bases at V and 0 bases at J; junction bases unmatched: 13. CDR3 length: 19 residues. CDR3 sequence reads: CASSPPQLAGLFSYNEQFF. In nucleotides, the CDR3 is TGTGCCAGCAGCCCTCCGCAACTAGCGGGGTTATTCTCCTACAATGAGCAGTTCTTC.

The J gene is TRBJ1-2, the V gene TRBV28; D not certain. Germline CDR1 and CDR2: MDHEN and SYDVKM. The CDR3 spans 16 residues. Trimming pared 6 bases from V and 0 bases from J, leaving 17 bases between. The CDR3 protein is CASRRPEGGTNYGYTF. For the CDR3, the DNA is TGTGCCAGCAGGCGCCCCGAGGGCGGTACTAACTATGGCTACACCTTC.

In this sample, this clonotype turned up a few times. The chain carries TRBV19 and TRBJ2-3; no clear D. The CDR3 runs to 16 residues. V lost 3 bases and J 0 bases, leaving 13 bases between the germline ends. Germline assignment: CDR1 LNHDA and CDR2 SQIVND (reference sequence). The CDR3, as DNA: TGTGCCAGTAGTATTCGGGCGCGATACAGCACAGATACGCAGTATTTT. Its translation: CASSIRARYSTDTQYF. Variable domain in full (rest from reference TRBV19 and TRBJ2-3): DGGITQSPKYLFRKEGQNVTLSCEQNLNHDAMYWYRQDPGQGLRLIYYSQIVNDFQKGDIAEGYSVSREKKESFPLTVTSAQKNPTAFYLCASSIRARYSTDTQYFGPGTRLTVL.

This clonotype occurred a few times. This sequence joins TRBV10-3 and TRBJ2-3, with 12 bases that match TRBD1. This CDR3 contains 21 residues. The germline V gene has CDR1 ENHRY and CDR2 SYGVKD. With V trimmed by 2 bases and J by 4 bases, 19 bases remained unmatched. CDR3 protein: CAISEVQLTKTGQGAADTQYF. The DNA for the CDR3 is TGTGCCATCAGTGAGGTGCAACTGACAAAAACGGGACAGGGGGCCGCAGATACGCAGTATTTT.

This clonotype was detected a few times. This sequence joins TRBV5-1 and TRBJ1-2, with D unresolved. V shed 3 bases and J shed 8 bases, with 14 bases lying between them. Germline lookup yields CDR1 SGHRS and CDR2 YFSETQ. The CDR3 covers 13 residues. The CDR3 DNA is TGCGCCAGCAGCTACCTAGGGCAGGACGGCTACACCTTC. This gives the protein CASSYLGQDGYTF. The full variable domain, with the rest looked up from reference TRBV5-1 and TRBJ1-2, is KAGVTQTPRYLIKTRGQQVTLSCSPISGHRSVSWYQQTPGQGLQFLFEYFSETQRNKGNFPGRFSGRQFSNSRSEMNVSTLELGDSALYLCASSYLGQDGYTFGSGTRLTVV.

This clonotype was recorded many times. This chain uses TRBV11-2 with TRBJ1-2, with D uncertain. V gave up 5 bases and J gave up 2 bases, with 9 bases separating them. Per the germline V gene, CDR1 is SGHAT and CDR2 is FQNNGV. The length of the CDR3 is 13 residues. The CDR3 protein is CASSIEINYGYTF. The CDR3 nucleotides are TGTGCCAGCAGCATTGAGATAAACTATGGCTACACCTTC.

This chain links TRBV6-2 or TRBV6-3 with TRBJ2-7, with a possible D match to TRBD2 (5 bases). This CDR3 has 14 residues. Germline V gene lookup returns CDR1 MNHEY and CDR2 SVGEGT. V was pared by 0 bases and J by 3 bases, with 9 bases between. The CDR3 spells CASSYSPDCYEQYV. The CDR3 DNA reads TGTGCCAGCAGTTACTCGCCGGACTGCTACGAGCAGTACGTC.

This chain uses TRBV7-2 with TRBJ2-3, with 10 bases fitting TRBD2. The ends lost 2 bases at V and 4 bases at J; junction bases unmatched: 3. Germline CDR1 is SGHTA and CDR2 is FQGNSA. CDR3 size: 15 residues. CDR3 sequence reads: CASSLTSGASDTQYF. CDR3 nucleotides: TGTGCCAGCAGCTTAACTAGCGGGGCCTCAGATACGCAGTATTTT.

This clonotype turned up a few times. V is TRBV9 and J is TRBJ2-3, with D tentatively TRBD2 (5 bases). Germline V gene data show CDR1 as SGDLS and CDR2 as YYNGEE. The CDR3 runs to 15 residues. Trimming removed 0 bases from V and 2 bases from J, with 10 bases in between. The CDR3 is CASSVGGSATDTQYF. In nucleotides, the CDR3 is TGTGCCAGCAGCGTAGGTGGTAGCGCCACAGATACGCAGTATTTT.

The chain couples TRBV23-1 to TRBJ1-5, with D uncertain. TRBV23-1 is marked as an open reading frame, function uncertain. V lost 3 bases and J 6 bases, leaving 18 bases between the germline ends. The CDR3 has 16 residues. This chain's CDR3 is CASSQGPQKGSQPQHF. CDR3 sequence (DNA): TGCGCCAGCAGTCAGGGCCCACAGAAGGGTAGTCAGCCCCAGCATTTT.

This clonotype appeared a few times. The rearrangement joins TRBV6-1 to TRBJ2-1; D is ambiguous. Germline V lookup: CDR1 MNHNS, CDR2 SASEGT. The CDR3 has 14 residues. V lost 5 bases and J lost 1, with 9 bases in between. CDR3 region: CASSRSESYNEQFF. The CDR3 nucleotides read TGTGCCAGCAGTCGGAGTGAGTCCTACAATGAGCAGTTCTTC.